The entry below gives a single TCR beta chain sequence along with its context. This clone was observed a single time. Its target antigen remains unknown. Base qualities are missing; no much larger clone stands one base away. Dithiothreitol, EDTA incubations and collagenase D digestion were used to isolate intraepithelial and lamina propria lymphocytes from graft specimens. Bulk TCR-beta sequencing was performed on serial intestinal graft biopsy specimens collected as late as 600 days after transplant. These data belong to a study of graft-versus-host responses after intestinal transplantation (dated by TCRdb to about 2021). For context, the study as a whole: The transplants that recipients got were multivisceral, liver-intestinal, or isolated intestinal. Instead of going to the commercial service, samples from three later patients were sequenced in-house on an Illumina MiSeq and processed with MiXCR. Alloreactive clones were identified by sequencing pre-transplant mixed lymphocyte reaction products and comparing these products with unstimulated pre-transplant donor and recipient T cells. The cohort enrolled some 25 intestinal transplant recipients including one retransplant, and a few patients lacking pretransplant specimens were excluded. Every recipient was given anti-thymocyte globulin induction, followed by 3 to 4 years of maintenance tacrolimus and steroids. Donor T cell macrochimerism was defined as a peak of at least 4% donor T cells among recipient peripheral blood mononuclear cells. After intestinal transplantation, graft-versus-host and host-versus-graft alloreactive T cell clones in the graft, circulation and bone marrow were tracked using bulk TCR-beta CDR3 sequencing.

Library creation used the immunoSEQ multiplex PCR assay. Adaptive Biotechnologies carried out high-throughput TCR-beta CDR3 sequencing of genomic DNA for most patients. As for how the authors treated the data: Adaptive's ImmunoSEQ software supplied the TCR sequencing data for 15 to 20 patients, while MiXCR and VDJtools were used to process a few other patients. CDR3 nucleotide sequences shared by donor and recipient were removed because the origin of these sequences could not be assigned. Alloreactive clones required at least 2-fold expansion over unstimulated cells and minimum CFSE-low frequency of 0.002% (template counts) or 0.001% (read counts). Mappable clones were those detected in sequenced pre-transplant spleen, lymph node, or MLR CFSE-low populations of the donor or recipient. The cumulative frequency of alloreactive clones was calculated as a percentage of all sequences, weighted by copy number. What TCRdb holds here is the immuneACCESS table cut down to in-frame rearrangements. Part of the clones is not present; checked against another copy, under half of the missing clones reflect an unresolved V gene, and the others are unexplained. That table supplies the V and J calls and clone size; D and trimming were determined from the DNA. For this sample the table gives approximately 37,000 clones, of which about nine tenths were detected only once. The top ten clonotypes cover 18% of the sample.

What the authors observed across the whole study: Conclusions were limited by the relatively low number and heterogeneity of intestinal transplant patients. GvH clones were detected in recipient bone marrow, and some of these GvH clones were observed earlier in ileal mucosa or blood, consistent with an intestinal mucosal origin. Early after transplant, declines in HvG clones were associated with peak levels of circulating GvH clones. High GvH to HvG T cell clonal ratios were observed in the allografts of patients with donor T cell macrochimerism.

This TCR derives from a human patient who received an intestinal transplant, so some T cells may come from the graft donor. The specimen comprised ileum tissue, sampled approximately 210 days after intestinal transplant.

The CDR3 region reads CASSSRLAGGGSYNEQFF. The sequence in DNA is TGTGCCAGCAGCTCCCGACTAGCGGGGGGCGGCTCCTACAATGAGCAGTTCTTC. The chain is made from TRBV5-4 and TRBJ2-1, with TRBD2 matching 13 junction bases. The germline V gene (reference sequence) provides CDR1 SGHNT and CDR2 YYREEE. Trimming removed 3 bases from V and 0 bases from J; the gene matches leave 6 bases unexplained. The CDR3 has 18 amino acids, counting the end cysteine and phenylalanine. Left in the record is the CDR3 DNA by itself, 54 bases read in frame from the first base.